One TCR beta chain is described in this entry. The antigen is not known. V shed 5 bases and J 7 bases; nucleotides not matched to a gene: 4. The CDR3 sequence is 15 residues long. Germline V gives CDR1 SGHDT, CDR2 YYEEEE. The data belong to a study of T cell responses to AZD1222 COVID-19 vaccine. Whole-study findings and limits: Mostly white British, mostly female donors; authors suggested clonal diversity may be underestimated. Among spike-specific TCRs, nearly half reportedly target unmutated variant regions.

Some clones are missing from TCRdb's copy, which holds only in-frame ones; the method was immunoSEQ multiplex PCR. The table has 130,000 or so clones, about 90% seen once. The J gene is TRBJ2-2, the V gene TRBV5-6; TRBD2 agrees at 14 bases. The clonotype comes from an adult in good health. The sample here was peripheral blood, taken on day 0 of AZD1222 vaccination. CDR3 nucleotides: TGTGCCAGCAGATCGACTAGCGGGAGGGTCGGGGAGCTGTTTTTT. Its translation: CASRSTSGRVGELFF.